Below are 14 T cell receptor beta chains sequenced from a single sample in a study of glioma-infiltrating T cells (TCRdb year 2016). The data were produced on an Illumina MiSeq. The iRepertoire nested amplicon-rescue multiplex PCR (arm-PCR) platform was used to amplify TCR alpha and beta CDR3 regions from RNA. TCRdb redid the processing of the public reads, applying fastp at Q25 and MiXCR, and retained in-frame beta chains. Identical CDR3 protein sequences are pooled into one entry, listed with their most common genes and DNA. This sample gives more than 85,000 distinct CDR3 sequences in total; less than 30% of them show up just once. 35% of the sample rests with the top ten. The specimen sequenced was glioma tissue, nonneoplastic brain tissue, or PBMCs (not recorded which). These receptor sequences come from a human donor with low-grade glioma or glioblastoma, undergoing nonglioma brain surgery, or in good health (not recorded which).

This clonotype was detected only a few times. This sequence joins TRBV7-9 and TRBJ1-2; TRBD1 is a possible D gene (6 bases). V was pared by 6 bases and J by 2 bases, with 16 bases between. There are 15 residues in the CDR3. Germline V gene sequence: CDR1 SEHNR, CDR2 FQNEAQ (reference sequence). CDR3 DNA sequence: TGTGCCAGCAGTTCGGGGACACAGGGAAACTATGGCTACACCTTC. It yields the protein CASSSGTQGNYGYTF. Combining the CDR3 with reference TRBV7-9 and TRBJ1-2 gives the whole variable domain DTGVSQNPRHKITKRGQNVTFRCDPISEHNRLYWYRQTLGQGPEFLTYFQNEAQLEKSRLLSDRFSAERPKGSFSTLEIQRTEQGDSAMYLCASSSGTQGNYGYTFGSGTRLTVV.

The CDR3 sequence is CASSPTGTGNNGEQYF. CDR3 nucleotide sequence: TGTGCCAGCTCACCCACCGGGACAGGGAACAACGGCGAGCAGTACTTC. J is TRBJ2-7 and V is TRBV18; 9 bases fit TRBD1. The CDR3 extends over 16 amino acids. V lost 3 bases to trimming and J lost 6 bases; unmatched junction nucleotides: 12. Germline CDR1 is KGHSH and CDR2 is LQKENI.

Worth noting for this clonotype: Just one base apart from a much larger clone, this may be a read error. CDR3 bases: TGTGCCAGCGGGGCAGTTAACACCGGGGAGCTGTTTTTT. It yields the protein CASGAVNTGELFF. This chain uses TRBV2 with TRBJ2-2, with D possibly being TRBD1 (5 bases). The CDR3 length is 13 residues. Deletions cut 8 bases from V and 2 bases from J, with 9 bases between. Germline V gives CDR1 SNHLY, CDR2 FYNNEI. The variable domain in full, completed from reference TRBV2 and TRBJ2-2, reads EPEVTQTPSHQVTQMGQEVILRCVPISNHLYFYWYRQILGQKVEFLVSFYNNEISEKSEIFDDQFSVERPDGSNFTLKIRSTKLEDSAMYFCASGAVNTGELFFGEGSRLTVL.

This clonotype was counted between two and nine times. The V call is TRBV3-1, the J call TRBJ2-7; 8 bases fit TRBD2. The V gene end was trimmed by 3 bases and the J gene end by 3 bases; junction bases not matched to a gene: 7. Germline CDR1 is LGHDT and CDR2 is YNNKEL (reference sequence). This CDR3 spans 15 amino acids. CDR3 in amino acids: CASSHLSGMNYEQYF. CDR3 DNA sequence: TGTGCCAGCAGCCATCTTAGCGGGATGAACTACGAGCAGTACTTC.

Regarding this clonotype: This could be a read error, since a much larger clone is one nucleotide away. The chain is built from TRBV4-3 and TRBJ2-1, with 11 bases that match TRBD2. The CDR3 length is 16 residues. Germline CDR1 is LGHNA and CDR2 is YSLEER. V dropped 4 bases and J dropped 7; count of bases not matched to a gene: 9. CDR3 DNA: TGCGCCAGCAGCCGAGTAGCGGGAGGGCGAGGGAATGAGCAGTTCTTC. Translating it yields CASSRVAGGRGNEQFF.

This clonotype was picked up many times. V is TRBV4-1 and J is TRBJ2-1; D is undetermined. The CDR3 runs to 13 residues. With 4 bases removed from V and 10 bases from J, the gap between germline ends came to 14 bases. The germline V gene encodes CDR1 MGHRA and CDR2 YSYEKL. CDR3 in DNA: TGCGCCAGCAGCCCCCTGGGCCTGACCGAGCAGTTCTTC. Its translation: CASSPLGLTEQFF.

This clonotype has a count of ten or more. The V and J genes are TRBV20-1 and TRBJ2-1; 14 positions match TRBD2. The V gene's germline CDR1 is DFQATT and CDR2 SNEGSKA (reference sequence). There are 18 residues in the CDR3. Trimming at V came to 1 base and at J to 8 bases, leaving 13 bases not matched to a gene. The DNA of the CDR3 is TGCAGTGCTAGAGCGCCCAGGACCGGGACTAGCGGGAGATATGAGCAGTTCTTC. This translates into CSARAPRTGTSGRYEQFF.

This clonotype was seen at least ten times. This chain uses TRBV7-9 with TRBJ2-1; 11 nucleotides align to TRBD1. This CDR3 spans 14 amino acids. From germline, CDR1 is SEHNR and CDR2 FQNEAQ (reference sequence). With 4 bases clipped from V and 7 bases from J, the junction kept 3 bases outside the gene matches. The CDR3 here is CASSSGTGGNEQFF. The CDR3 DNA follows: TGTGCCAGCAGCTCCGGGACAGGGGGTAATGAGCAGTTCTTC.

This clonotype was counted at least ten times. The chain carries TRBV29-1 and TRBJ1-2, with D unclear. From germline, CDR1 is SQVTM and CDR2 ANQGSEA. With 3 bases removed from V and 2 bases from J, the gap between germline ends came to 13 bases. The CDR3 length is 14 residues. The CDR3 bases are TGCAGCGTTGATGGACCGTCTCACAACTATGGCTACACCTTC. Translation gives CSVDGPSHNYGYTF. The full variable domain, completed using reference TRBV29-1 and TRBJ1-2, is SAVISQKPSRDICQRGTSLTIQCQVDSQVTMMFWYRQQPGQSLTLIATANQGSEATYESGFVIDKFPISRPNLTFSTLTVSNMSPEDSSIYLCSVDGPSHNYGYTFGSGTRLTVV.

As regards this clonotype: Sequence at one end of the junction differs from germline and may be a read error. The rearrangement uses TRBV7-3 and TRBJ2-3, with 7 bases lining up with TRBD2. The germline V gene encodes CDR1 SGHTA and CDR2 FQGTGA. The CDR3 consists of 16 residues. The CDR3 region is CASSPSAGLSTGTQYF. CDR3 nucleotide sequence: TGTGCCAGCAGCCCATCAGCGGGACTAAGCACAGGTACGCAGTATTTT. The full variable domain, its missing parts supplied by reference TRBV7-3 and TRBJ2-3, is GAGVSQTPSNKVTEKGKYVELRCDPISGHTALYWYRQSLGQGPEFLIYFQGTGAADDSGLPNDRFFAVRPEGSVSTLKIQRTERGDSAVYLCASSPSAGLSTGTQYFGPGTRLTVL.

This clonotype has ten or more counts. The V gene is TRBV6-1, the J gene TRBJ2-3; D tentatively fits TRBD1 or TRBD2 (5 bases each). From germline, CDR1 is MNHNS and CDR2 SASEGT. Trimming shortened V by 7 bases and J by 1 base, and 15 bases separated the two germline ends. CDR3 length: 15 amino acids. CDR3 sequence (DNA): TGTGCCAGCAACGACGGGGCCGACGGCACAGATACGCAGTATTTT. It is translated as CASNDGADGTDTQYF.

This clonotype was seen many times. CDR3 nucleotide sequence: TGTGCCAGCAGTGAACGATGGGGCACTGAAGCTTTCTTT. It codes for CASSERWGTEAFF. The chain has TRBV25-1 and TRBJ1-1; D is undetermined. The germline V and J ends were trimmed by 2 bases and 4 bases, with 8 bases remaining between them. The CDR3 has 13 amino acids. The germline CDR1 and CDR2 sequences are MGHDK and SYGVNS.

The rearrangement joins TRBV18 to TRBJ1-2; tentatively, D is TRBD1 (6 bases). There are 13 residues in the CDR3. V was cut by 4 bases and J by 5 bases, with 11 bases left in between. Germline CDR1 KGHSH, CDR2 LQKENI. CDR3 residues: CASSLDGQYGYTF. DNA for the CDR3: TGTGCCAGCTCACTCGACGGACAGTATGGCTACACCTTC.

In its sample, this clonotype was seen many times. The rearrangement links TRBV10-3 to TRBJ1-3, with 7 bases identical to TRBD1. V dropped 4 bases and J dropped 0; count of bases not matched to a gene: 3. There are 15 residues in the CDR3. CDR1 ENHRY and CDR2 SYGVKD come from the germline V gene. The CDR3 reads CAISGQGSSGNTIYF. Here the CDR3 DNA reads TGTGCCATCAGTGGACAGGGATCCTCTGGAAACACCATATATTTT.